These 15 T cell receptor beta chains were sequenced from one sample in a study of blood T cell repertoires in COVID-19 (TCRdb year 2020). Library generation was performed with the immunoSEQ multiplex PCR assay. The clones in this table, taken by TCRdb from immuneACCESS, are in-frame only. Not every clone is retained; where verified, under half of the shortfall comes from an unresolved V gene, and the cause of the rest is unknown. The sample records some 150,000 clones, approximately 84% of which are singletons. Clones ranked in the top ten supply over 7% of the sample. Sequencing input: peripheral blood. The receptors here all came from a human donor in a cohort sampled during active COVID-19.

This clone was seen only a few times. V gene TRBV6-5 combines with J gene TRBJ2-2; a possible D gene is TRBD2 (6 bases). The CDR3 length is 15 residues. In germline, CDR1 is MNHEY, CDR2 SVGAGI. V shed 8 bases and J shed 0 bases, with 13 bases lying between them. This chain's CDR3 is CASHMTGANTGELFF. The CDR3 DNA reads as TGTGCCAGCCATATGACGGGAGCGAACACCGGGGAGCTGTTTTTT.

The J gene is TRBJ1-3, the V gene TRBV6-5; the match to TRBD1 covers 7 bases. V lost 6 bases and J lost 5; bases outside the gene matches: 7. This CDR3 is built from 14 residues. CDR1 and CDR2 from the germline V gene are MNHEY and SVGAGI. The CDR3 spells CASSTGTARNTIYF. The CDR3 DNA sequence: TGTGCCAGCAGCACCGGGACAGCTCGAAACACCATATATTTT.

V is TRBV11-2 and J is TRBJ2-1; the match to TRBD1 covers 8 bases. CDR1 is SGHAT and CDR2 is FQNNGV in the germline V gene. This CDR3 is 15 amino acids long. Trimming cost V 2 bases and J 4 bases; bases outside gene matches: 4. The CDR3 DNA is TGTGCCAGCAGCTTAAGTCAGGGGGCGTACAATGAGCAGTTCTTC. Protein sequence: CASSLSQGAYNEQFF.

The chain joins TRBV28 to TRBJ1-2; 11 bases fit TRBD1. CDR1 is MDHEN and CDR2 is SYDVKM in the germline V gene. The CDR3 loop spans 15 amino acids. V lost 2 bases, J lost 5 bases, and 4 bases stayed unmatched. CDR3 protein: CASSLGTGGTYGYTF. CDR3 nucleotide sequence: TGTGCCAGCAGTTTAGGGACAGGGGGAACTTATGGCTACACCTTC.

This clone was found a few times. This chain uses TRBV10-1 with TRBJ2-1; D remains ambiguous. The germline gives CDR1 WNHNN, CDR2 SYGVQD (reference sequence). The CDR3 loop spans 15 amino acids. Trimming took 0 bases from V and 5 from J, leaving 11 bases between them. In DNA form, the CDR3 reads TGCGCCAGCAGTGAGTCGCGTCAGGTAAACAATGAGCAGTTCTTC. Translation: CASSESRQVNNEQFF.

Only one count was recorded for this clone. The rearrangement uses TRBV10-1 and TRBJ1-6; TRBD1 might be the D (5 bases). The CDR3 is 15 amino acids. V shed 2 bases and J shed 9 bases, with 14 bases lying between them. CDR1 and CDR2 (germline): WNHNN, SYGVQD (reference sequence). The DNA of the CDR3 is TGCGCCAGCAGTGAGGGGGCGGGAACCGCTTCACCCCTCCACTTT. Translated, it gives CASSEGAGTASPLHF.

This clone occurred a few times. The rearrangement links TRBV25-1 to TRBJ1-3; D remains ambiguous. Germline-derived CDR1 and CDR2 are MGHDK and SYGVNS. CDR3 length: 18 amino acids. Trimming pared 6 bases from V and 0 bases from J, leaving 21 bases between. For the CDR3, the DNA is TGTGCCAGCAGCTCTCACCCGGGAGGGAGATTCTCTGGAAACACCATATATTTT. Amino acids: CASSSHPGGRFSGNTIYF.

In its sample, this clone was seen a few times. J is TRBJ2-5 and V is TRBV7-2, with a weak D call TRBD2 (5 bases). Germline-derived CDR1 and CDR2 are SGHTA and FQGNSA. CDR3 length: 13 residues. Trimming removed 0 bases from V and 7 bases from J, with 9 bases in between. CDR3 bases: TGTGCCAGCAGCTTAGCCGGGGTGGGGACCCAGTACTTC. Its protein is CASSLAGVGTQYF.

This chain joins TRBV5-6 and TRBJ1-1; 8 bases match TRBD1. CDR3 length: 14 amino acids. Germline lookup yields CDR1 SGHDT and CDR2 YYEEEE. V trimming: 4 bases; J trimming: 2 bases; junction bases outside the gene matches: 4. CDR3 region: CASSRTGKNTEAFF. CDR3 in DNA: TGTGCCAGCAGCCGGACAGGGAAAAACACTGAAGCTTTCTTT. Based on the CDR3 plus reference TRBV5-6 and TRBJ1-1, the full variable domain is DAGVTQSPTHLIKTRGQQVTLRCSPKSGHDTVSWYQQALGQGPQFIFQYYEEEERQRGNFPDRFSGHQFPNYSSELNVNALLLGDSALYLCASSRTGKNTEAFFGQGTRLTVV.

V and J are TRBV10-1 and TRBJ1-5; tentative D call: TRBD1 (5 bases). The ends were cut back, 2 bases at V and 4 bases at J, with 12 bases in the middle. CDR1 and CDR2 from the germline V gene are WNHNN and SYGVQD (reference sequence). This CDR3 has 15 residues. The CDR3 nucleotides read TGCGCCAGCAGTGAGATAGGGGTTTGTAATCAGCCCCAGCATTTT. It is translated as CASSEIGVCNQPQHF.

The rearrangement joins TRBV4-2 to TRBJ2-7; perhaps TRBD1 as D (5 bases). This CDR3 has 14 residues. Trimming stripped 4 bases from V and 5 bases from J, with 15 bases between. The germline V gene has CDR1 LGHNA and CDR2 YNFKEQ. The CDR3 sequence: CASSRDGQGDEQYF. The CDR3 nucleotides read TGTGCCAGCAGCCGCGATGGGCAGGGCGACGAGCAGTACTTC.

The chain combines TRBV19 with TRBJ2-5; 7 positions agree with TRBD2. CDR1 and CDR2 (germline): LNHDA, SQIVND (reference sequence). The ends lost 1 base at V and 1 base at J; junction bases unmatched: 0. This CDR3 has 14 amino acids. The CDR3 region is CASSIGGGQETQYF. For the CDR3, the DNA is TGTGCCAGTAGTATAGGCGGGGGCCAAGAGACCCAGTACTTC.

The chain joins TRBV5-1 to TRBJ1-1; TRBD1 might be the D (5 bases). Germline CDR1 SGHRS, CDR2 YFSETQ. V lost 0 bases, J lost 6 bases, and 9 bases lay in between. CDR3 length: 13 amino acids. CDR3 DNA sequence: TGCGCCAGCAGCTTGGGGGGCAGCGCTGAAGCTTTCTTT. This codes for CASSLGGSAEAFF.

The gene calls are TRBV7-9 and TRBJ1-2; 8 bases map to TRBD1. Germline V gene data show CDR1 as SEHNR and CDR2 as FQNEAQ (reference sequence). This CDR3 comprises 15 residues. Losses at the gene ends were 3 bases for V and 0 bases for J; bases not matched to a gene: 3. Written as DNA, the CDR3 is TGTGCCAGCAGCTTCGCGGACAGGGCTAACTATGGCTACACCTTC. Translating it yields CASSFADRANYGYTF.

The chain has TRBV6-5 and TRBJ1-3; D is unclear. The CDR3 contains 16 residues. Germline lookup yields CDR1 MNHEY and CDR2 SVGAGI. Trimming pared 0 bases from V and 2 bases from J, leaving 11 bases between. This CDR3 is CASSYSPEGTGNTIYF. Here the CDR3 DNA reads TGTGCCAGCAGTTACTCTCCGGAGGGAACTGGAAACACCATATATTTT.